Each of the 21 T cell receptor beta chains below was sequenced from the same sample in a study of cytomegalovirus exposure and HLA in healthy donors. This PCR relied on a set of 60 Vbeta primers and 13 Jbeta primers. Generated by immunoSEQ multiplex PCR, the TCRdb table keeps only in-frame clones and is missing some. The sample lists 100,000 to 150,000 clones; about 8.6% were seen once. The sample taken for sequencing was PBMCs. These receptors originate from a woman in her thirties or forties in good health and CMV-seropositive.

The V gene is TRBV12-5, the J gene TRBJ1-6, with D perhaps TRBD1 (5 bases). Germline CDR1 reads LGHNT; CDR2 reads FRNRAP. There are 14 residues in the CDR3. V was pared by 7 bases and J by 8 bases, with 15 bases between. The CDR3 bases are TGTGCTAGTGCTACGGAGGGGTCTCATTCACCCCTCCACTTT. Protein: CASATEGSHSPLHF.

V and J are TRBV11-3 and TRBJ2-5; D is possibly TRBD1 (6 bases). Per the germline V gene, CDR1 is SGHNT and CDR2 is YENEEA. V was pared by 1 base and J by 4 bases, with 7 bases between. This CDR3 contains 13 residues. The CDR3 DNA reads TGTGCCAGCAGCTTAGGGGGGCGAGAGACCCAGTACTTC. It codes for CASSLGGRETQYF.

A few counts support this clone. The chain uses TRBV4-2 and TRBJ2-7; the D gene is possibly TRBD2 (5 bases). Germline-derived CDR1 and CDR2 are LGHNA and YNFKEQ. The ends were cut back, 2 bases at V and 0 bases at J, with 11 bases in the middle. This CDR3 is built from 15 residues. The CDR3 loop is CASSQLAASSYEQYF. Written as DNA, the CDR3 is TGTGCCAGCAGCCAACTAGCTGCGAGCTCCTACGAGCAGTACTTC.

The V gene is TRBV5-1, the J gene TRBJ2-3, with a weak D call TRBD1 (6 bases). The V end was cut by 2 bases, the J end by 0 bases, with 10 bases between. The CDR3 sequence is 15 residues long. Germline V gene data show CDR1 as SGHRS and CDR2 as YFSETQ. The CDR3 is CASSFTGYSTDTQYF. The CDR3 bases are TGCGCCAGCAGCTTCACAGGGTATAGCACAGATACGCAGTATTTT. The variable domain in full, with the rest retrieved from reference TRBV5-1 and TRBJ2-3, is KAGVTQTPRYLIKTRGQQVTLSCSPISGHRSVSWYQQTPGQGLQFLFEYFSETQRNKGNFPGRFSGRQFSNSRSEMNVSTLELGDSALYLCASSFTGYSTDTQYFGPGTRLTVL.

V gene TRBV10-3 combines with J gene TRBJ2-5; TRBD2 is a possible D gene (6 bases). CDR1 is ENHRY, CDR2 SYGVKD, per germline. The CDR3 has 15 amino acids. The V end was cut by 5 bases, the J end by 2 bases, with 15 bases between. The chain's CDR3 is CAISSARDSQETQYF. Written as DNA, the CDR3 is TGTGCCATCAGTTCCGCCCGGGACTCGCAAGAGACCCAGTACTTC.

This clone was seen more than once but under ten times. The chain recombines TRBV6-1 with TRBJ1-1; no definite D call. The V gene's germline CDR1 is MNHNS and CDR2 SASEGT. The CDR3 loop spans 13 amino acids. V was cut by 3 bases and J by 4 bases, with 9 bases left in between. The CDR3 nucleotides read TGTGCCAGCAGTGAGGCGGGAAGCACTGAAGCTTTCTTT. This sequence encodes CASSEAGSTEAFF.

A few counts support this clone. CDR3 bases: TGTGCCAGCAGTTTAGGACAGGACCTAGAGACCCAGTACTTC. It is translated as CASSLGQDLETQYF. This chain connects TRBV6-5 to TRBJ2-5, with 7 positions matching TRBD1. The CDR3 consists of 14 residues. Germline-derived CDR1 and CDR2 are MNHEY and SVGAGI. J lost 4 bases, V lost 4 bases, and 6 bases had no gene match.

This sequence joins TRBV30 and TRBJ1-2, with D maybe TRBD1 (6 bases). In germline, CDR1 is GTSNPN, CDR2 SVGIG (reference sequence). The CDR3 loop spans 13 amino acids. Trimming cost V 4 bases and J 7 bases, with 16 bases left between them. The CDR3 sequence is CAWMDSLGGGYTF. Written as DNA, the CDR3 is TGTGCCTGGATGGACAGCCTTGGCGGTGGCTACACCTTC.

This sequence joins TRBV28 and TRBJ2-3, with TRBD2 identical over 9 bases. The V and J ends lost 7 bases and 4 bases, in that order; junction bases with no gene match: 12. The CDR3 totals 16 residues. The germline V gene encodes CDR1 MDHEN and CDR2 SYDVKM. The CDR3 nucleotides are TGTGCCAGCAAACCTTTTAGCGGGGGAAGAGCAGATACGCAGTATTTT. This translates into CASKPFSGGRADTQYF.

The sample holds a few counts of this clone. The gene calls are TRBV10-1 and TRBJ2-1, with D possibly TRBD1 on 5 matching bases. Trimming removed 2 bases at V and 8 bases at J, with 13 bases between. The CDR3 is 14 residues long. The germline V gene has CDR1 WNHNN and CDR2 SYGVQD (reference sequence). DNA for the CDR3: TGCGCCAGCAGTGAGGGGGCAGGGCGAGATGAGCAGTTCTTC. This encodes CASSEGAGRDEQFF.

J is TRBJ2-5 and V is TRBV19, with D tentatively TRBD2 (5 bases). Trimming pared 4 bases from V and 7 bases from J, leaving 10 bases between. CDR3 length equals 12 residues. Per germline, CDR1 LNHDA and CDR2 SQIVND (reference sequence). CDR3 nucleotide sequence: TGTGCCAGTAGTAAGGACTGGGGGACCCAGTACTTC. This translates into CASSKDWGTQYF.

V is TRBV5-5 and J is TRBJ2-7; 7 bases are shared with TRBD2. CDR3 length: 15 amino acids. The trim removed 4 bases at V and 2 bases at J, leaving 9 bases unmatched. The germline gives CDR1 SGHKS, CDR2 YYEKEE (reference sequence). CDR3 region: CASSPGRGGPYEQYF. As DNA, the CDR3 is TGTGCCAGCAGCCCGGGACGGGGAGGGCCCTACGAGCAGTACTTC.

This clone was observed a few times. Other DNA variants within this sample encode the same CDR3. The chain recombines TRBV7-9 with TRBJ2-7; D ambiguous. V lost 2 bases, J lost 11 bases, and 4 bases lay in between. CDR3 size: 9 residues. Per the germline V gene, CDR1 is SEHNR and CDR2 is FQNEAQ (reference sequence). The CDR3: CASSLSKYF. The CDR3 nucleotides read TGTGCCAGCAGCTTAAGCAAGTACTTC.

This clone occurred a few times. V usage is TRBV18 and J usage is TRBJ2-7; D possibly corresponds to TRBD1 (6 bases). V dropped 0 bases and J dropped 4 bases, with 19 bases sitting between them. CDR1 is KGHSH, CDR2 LQKENI, per germline. The CDR3 has 17 amino acids. The CDR3 region is CASSPPYQGFSMYEQYF. Written as DNA, the CDR3 is TGTGCCAGCTCACCACCGTACCAGGGGTTCTCAATGTACGAGCAGTACTTC.

In the case of this clone: Other nucleotide sequences in the sample specify the same CDR3. The V call is TRBV10-3, the J call TRBJ1-2, with 9 bases fitting TRBD1. Per the germline V gene, CDR1 is ENHRY and CDR2 is SYGVKD. V gave up 7 bases and J gave up 6 bases; unmatched junction bases: 9. The CDR3 is 14 amino acids. The CDR3 spells CAITPGTGSHGYTF. The CDR3 coding sequence is TGTGCCATCACACCAGGGACAGGGAGCCATGGCTACACCTTC.

This clone came up a few times. The rearrangement links TRBV14 to TRBJ2-1, with 13 bases that match TRBD2. The CDR3 is made up of 16 amino acids. The germline gives CDR1 SGHDN, CDR2 FVKESK. V shed 3 bases, J shed 12 bases, and the junction held 11 bases outside the gene matches. The DNA for the CDR3 is TGTGCCAGCAGCCATCGACTAGCGGGGGGACGGGAGAGGCAGTTCTTC. This sequence encodes CASSHRLAGGRERQFF.

This clone came up a few times. The chain couples TRBV7-9 to TRBJ2-5, with 12 bases lining up with TRBD1. The CDR3 extends over 18 amino acids. From germline, CDR1 is SEHNR and CDR2 FQNEAQ (reference sequence). Germline trimming cut 1 base from V and 5 bases from J; bases unmatched to any gene: 11. The CDR3 region is CASSLGTRGTGGLETQYF. The CDR3 DNA is TGTGCCAGCAGCTTAGGAACGAGGGGGACAGGGGGCTTGGAGACCCAGTACTTC.

This clone was seen a few times. The chain combines TRBV5-6 with TRBJ2-5, with TRBD2 matching over 13 bases. In germline, CDR1 is SGHDT, CDR2 YYEEEE. V lost 0 bases to trimming and J lost 5 bases; unmatched junction nucleotides: 4. The CDR3 is 16 amino acids. CDR3 sequence: CASSLGLAGGRETQYF. The CDR3 DNA reads TGTGCCAGCAGCTTGGGACTAGCGGGGGGTCGGGAGACCCAGTACTTC. Based on the CDR3 plus reference TRBV5-6 and TRBJ2-5, the full variable domain is DAGVTQSPTHLIKTRGQQVTLRCSPKSGHDTVSWYQQALGQGPQFIFQYYEEEERQRGNFPDRFSGHQFPNYSSELNVNALLLGDSALYLCASSLGLAGGRETQYFGPGTRLLVL.

The rearrangement uses TRBV7-2 and TRBJ1-1; D uncertain. This CDR3 has 13 residues. Germline V gives CDR1 SGHTA, CDR2 FQGNSA. Trimming took 5 bases from V and 1 from J, leaving 8 bases between them. The CDR3: CASSEAPNTEAFF. CDR3 in DNA: TGTGCCAGCAGCGAGGCCCCGAACACTGAAGCTTTCTTT.

This clone was seen a few times. The rearrangement links TRBV5-1 to TRBJ1-1, with 7 bases identical to TRBD1. The length of the CDR3 is 14 residues. In germline, CDR1 is SGHRS, CDR2 YFSETQ. J lost 7 bases, V lost 0 bases, and 6 bases had no gene match. CDR3 DNA sequence: TGCGCCAGCAGCTTGGTACCCCGGGACAGTGAAGCTTTCTTT. This sequence encodes CASSLVPRDSEAFF. Supplemented by reference TRBV5-1 and TRBJ1-1, the full variable domain reads KAGVTQTPRYLIKTRGQQVTLSCSPISGHRSVSWYQQTPGQGLQFLFEYFSETQRNKGNFPGRFSGRQFSNSRSEMNVSTLELGDSALYLCASSLVPRDSEAFFGQGTRLTVV.

Only a few counts were recorded for this clone. This chain connects TRBV7-9 to TRBJ1-1; D is ambiguous. Germline CDR1 SEHNR, CDR2 FQNEAQ (reference sequence). V was clipped by 5 bases and J by 0 bases, with 13 bases between them. This CDR3 comprises 15 residues. CDR3 sequence (DNA): TGTGCCAGCAGCCCAGCCCGAGGGATGAACACTGAAGCTTTCTTT. It translates to CASSPARGMNTEAFF.